This T cell receptor beta chain was obtained from a study of blood T cell repertoires in COVID-19. Whole-study context: T cells, B-cell-depleted T cells, or PBMCs supplied cDNA or gDNA.

The V segment lost 3 bases and the J segment 5 bases; nucleotides outside the gene matches: 7. This CDR3 spans 14 amino acids. Germline V gene data show CDR1 as SGHDT and CDR2 as YYEEEE. Sequenced by immunoSEQ multiplex PCR; TCRdb stores in-frame clones only, minus some. Counted here are 150,000 or so clones, 86% occurring once; the ten biggest clones make up about an eighth. What was sequenced was peripheral blood. The TCR was taken from a woman in her 70s with COVID-19, enrolled during active disease. The chain couples TRBV5-6 to TRBJ2-5, with TRBD2 matching over 7 bases. CDR3 region: CASSSTRGGETQYF. In DNA, the CDR3 is TGTGCCAGCAGCTCAACTCGGGGAGGGGAGACCCAGTACTTC.